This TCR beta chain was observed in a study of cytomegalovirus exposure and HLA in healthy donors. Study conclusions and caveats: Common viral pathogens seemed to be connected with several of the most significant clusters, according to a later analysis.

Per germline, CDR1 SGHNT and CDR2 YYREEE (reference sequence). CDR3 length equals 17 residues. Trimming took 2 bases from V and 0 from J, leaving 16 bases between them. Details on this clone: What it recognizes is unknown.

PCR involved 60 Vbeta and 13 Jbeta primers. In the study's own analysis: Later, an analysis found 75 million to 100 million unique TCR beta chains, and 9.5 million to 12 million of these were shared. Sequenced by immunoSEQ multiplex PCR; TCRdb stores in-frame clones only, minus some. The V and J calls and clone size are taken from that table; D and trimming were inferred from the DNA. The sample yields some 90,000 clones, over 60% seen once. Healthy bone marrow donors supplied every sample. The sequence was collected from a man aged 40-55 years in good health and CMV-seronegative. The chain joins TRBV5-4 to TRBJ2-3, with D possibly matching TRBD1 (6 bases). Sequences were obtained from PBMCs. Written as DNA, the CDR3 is TGTGCCAGCAGCTTTGGGGGCGGCTCCACTAGCACAGATACGCAGTATTTT. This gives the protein CASSFGGGSTSTDTQYF.